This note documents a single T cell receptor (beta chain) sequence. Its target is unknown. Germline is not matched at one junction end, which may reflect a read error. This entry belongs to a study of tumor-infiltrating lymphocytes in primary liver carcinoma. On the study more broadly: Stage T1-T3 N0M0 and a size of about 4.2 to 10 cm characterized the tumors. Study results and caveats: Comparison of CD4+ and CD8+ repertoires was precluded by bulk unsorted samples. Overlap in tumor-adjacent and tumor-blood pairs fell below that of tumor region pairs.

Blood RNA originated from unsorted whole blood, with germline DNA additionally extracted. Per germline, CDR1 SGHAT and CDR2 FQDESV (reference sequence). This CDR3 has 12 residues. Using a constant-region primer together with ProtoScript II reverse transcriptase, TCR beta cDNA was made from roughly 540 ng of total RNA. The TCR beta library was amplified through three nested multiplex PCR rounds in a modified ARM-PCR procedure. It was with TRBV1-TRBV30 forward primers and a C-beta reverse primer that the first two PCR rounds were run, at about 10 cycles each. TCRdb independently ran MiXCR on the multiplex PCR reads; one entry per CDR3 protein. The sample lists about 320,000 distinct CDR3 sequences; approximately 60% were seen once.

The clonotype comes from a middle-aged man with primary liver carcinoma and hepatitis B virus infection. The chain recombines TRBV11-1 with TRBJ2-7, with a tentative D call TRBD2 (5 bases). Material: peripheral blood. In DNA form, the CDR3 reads TGTCCCAGCAGCTTAGGAGGATACGAGGAATACTTC. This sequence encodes CPSSLGGYEEYF.